Detailed here is one TCR beta chain. Antigen: not known. This specimen comes from a study of CD4 T cells in relation to SARS-CoV-2 and coronaviruses. Whole-study context: TCR beta CDR3s were sequenced after approximately 11-day antigen culture of PBMCs. Shared crossreactive spike epitopes were mapped to their HLA restriction.

The CDR3 spans 15 residues. The V gene end was trimmed by 5 bases and the J gene end by 3 bases; junction bases not matched to a gene: 10. From germline, CDR1 is SGHTA and CDR2 FQGTGA. Sequencing was performed with immunoSEQ multiplex PCR; in TCRdb, only in-frame clones are kept and a portion is missing. Of 20,000 to 30,000 clones listed, around 78% were seen once; the top ten hold 11% to 15%. Study observations and caveats: This crossreactivity analysis covered spike protein alone, no other viral proteins. Crossreactive clones expanded significantly less to SARS-CoV-2 than monoreactive clones.

CD4+ T cells from unexposed donors were obtained before the COVID-19 pandemic (2011-2018). CD4+ T cells were isolated from the cells after around 9 days of culture. Sequencing was done on a sample of CD4+ T cells from PBMCs, cultured in vitro. The rearrangement links TRBV7-3 to TRBJ2-7, with 7 nucleotides matching TRBD1. The receptor's source is a human donor in good health. CDR3 in amino acids: CASSPQGETGYEQYF. CDR3 nucleotide sequence: TGTGCCAGCAGCCCCCAGGGGGAGACGGGCTACGAGCAGTACTTC.